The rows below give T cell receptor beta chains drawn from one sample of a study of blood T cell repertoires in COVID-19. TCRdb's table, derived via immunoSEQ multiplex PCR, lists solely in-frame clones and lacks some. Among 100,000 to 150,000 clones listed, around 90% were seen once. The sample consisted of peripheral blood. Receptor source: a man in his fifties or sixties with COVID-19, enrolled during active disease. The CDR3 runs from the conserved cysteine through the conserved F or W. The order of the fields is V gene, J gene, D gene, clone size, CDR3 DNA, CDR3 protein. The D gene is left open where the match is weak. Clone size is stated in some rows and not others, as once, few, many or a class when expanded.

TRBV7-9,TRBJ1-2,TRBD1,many,TGTGCCAGCAGCCGTTGGACAGGGGGAACCTATGGCTACACCTTC,CASSRWTGGTYGYTF
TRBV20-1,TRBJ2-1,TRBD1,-,TGCAGTGCTAGTGGGACAGGGACCTACAATGAGCAGTTCTTC,CSASGTGTYNEQFF
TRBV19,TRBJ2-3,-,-,TGTGCCAGTAGTAATGAAGTGGGGGCATCAGATACGCAGTATTTT,CASSNEVGASDTQYF
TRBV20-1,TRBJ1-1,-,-,TGCAGTGCTAGTAACAGAGTGAACACTGAAGCTTTCTTT,CSASNRVNTEAFF
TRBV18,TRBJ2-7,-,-,TGTGCCAGCTCACCACCAGTACTGCGGGACAGCCACTACGAGCAGTACTTC,CASSPPVLRDSHYEQYF
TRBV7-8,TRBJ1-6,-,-,TGTGCCAGCAGCTTAATAGTTGATTCACCCCTCCACTTT,CASSLIVDSPLHF
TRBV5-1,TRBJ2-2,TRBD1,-,TGCGCCAGCAGACCCGGACAGGGAGCCACCGGGGAGCTGTTTTTT,CASRPGQGATGELFF
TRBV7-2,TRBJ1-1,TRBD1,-,TGTGCCAGCAGCTCGGACAGGGCGATCACTGAAGCTTTCTTT,CASSSDRAITEAFF
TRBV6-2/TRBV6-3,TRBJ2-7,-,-,TGTGCCAGCAGTTACTTAGGGGGTACCTACGAGCAGTACTTC,CASSYLGGTYEQYF
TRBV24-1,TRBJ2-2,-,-,TGTGCCACCAGTGATTTCACTTGGCCGCGGCTCAGCGGGGAGCTGTTTTTT,CATSDFTWPRLSGELFF
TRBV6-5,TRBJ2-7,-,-,TGTGCCAGCAGTCCTGACAGTTTGGGCTACGAGCAGTACTTC,CASSPDSLGYEQYF
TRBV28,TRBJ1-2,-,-,TGTGCCAGCAGTCCCCCTTCGGGAGGCACCCGGGATGGCTACACCTTC,CASSPPSGGTRDGYTF
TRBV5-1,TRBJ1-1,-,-,TGCGCCAGCAGCTTCGGTGAACTCGGTGAAGCTTTCTTT,CASSFGELGEAFF
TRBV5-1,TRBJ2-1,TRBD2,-,TGCGCCAGCAGCGCCGGGACTAGCGGGAGAAGTGATGAGCAGTTCTTC,CASSAGTSGRSDEQFF
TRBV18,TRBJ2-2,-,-,TGTGCCAGCTCACCACGGACTACCCCTACCGGGGAGCTGTTTTTT,CASSPRTTPTGELFF
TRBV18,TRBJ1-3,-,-,TGTGCCAGCTCACCAGGGGGCCAAGCTGGAAACACCATATATTTT,CASSPGGQAGNTIYF
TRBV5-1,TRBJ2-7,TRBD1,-,TGCGCCAGCAGCTCCCGGGACAGGGCCTACGAGCAGTACTTC,CASSSRDRAYEQYF
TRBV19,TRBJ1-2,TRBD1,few,TGTGCCAGTACCCCCCCGGGACAGGGGGCCTATGGCTACACCTTC,CASTPPGQGAYGYTF
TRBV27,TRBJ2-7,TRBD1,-,TGTGCCAGCACCGGTCTGGGACAGGGATCCCACGAGCAGTACTTC,CASTGLGQGSHEQYF
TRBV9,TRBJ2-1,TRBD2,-,TGTGCCAGCAGCGTAGGGGCGGGAGTGTACAATGAGCAGTTCTTC,CASSVGAGVYNEQFF
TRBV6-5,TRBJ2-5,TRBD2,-,TGTGCCAGCCTTAGGACTAGCGGACAAGAGACCCAGTACTTC,CASLRTSGQETQYF
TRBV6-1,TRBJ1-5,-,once,TGTGCCAGCAGTTTACAGGGAATGGGTCAGCCCCAGCATTTT,CASSLQGMGQPQHF
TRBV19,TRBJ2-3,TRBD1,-,TGTGCCACCGGGACAGGGAGAACCGCAGATACGCAGTATTTT,CATGTGRTADTQYF
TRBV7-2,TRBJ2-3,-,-,TGTGCCAGCAGCTTACAGTCCACAGATACGCAGTATTTT,CASSLQSTDTQYF
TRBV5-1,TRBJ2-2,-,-,TGCGCCAGCAGCTTAGGGGGACGGAACACCGGGGAGCTGTTTTTT,CASSLGGRNTGELFF
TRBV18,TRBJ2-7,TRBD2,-,TGTGCCAGCTCACCCGCGGGGAAGCGGGGATGGGACTACGAGCAGTACTTC,CASSPAGKRGWDYEQYF
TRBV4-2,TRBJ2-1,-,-,TGTGCCAGCAGCCGAGGGGGGGGAGAGGTAAATGAGCAGTTCTTC,CASSRGGGEVNEQFF
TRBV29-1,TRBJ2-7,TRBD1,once,TGCAGCGTTGAATGGGGACAGGGGGGCGGTGAGCAGTACTTC,CSVEWGQGGGEQYF
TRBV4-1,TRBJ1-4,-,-,TGCGCCAGCAGCCTACAGGCGGCAACTAATGAAAAACTGTTTTTT,CASSLQAATNEKLFF
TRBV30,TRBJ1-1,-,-,TGTGCCTGGAGTGTACAGGCCTACACTGAAGCTTTCTTT,CAWSVQAYTEAFF
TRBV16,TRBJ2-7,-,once,TGTGCCAGCAGCCTATCCTACGAGCAGTACTTC,CASSLSYEQYF
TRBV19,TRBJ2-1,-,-,TGTGCCAGTAGTACTAGCATCTCCTACAATGAGCAGTTCTTC,CASSTSISYNEQFF
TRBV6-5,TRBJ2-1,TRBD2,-,TGTGCCAGCAGTCGCGGGAGGAATGAGCAGTTCTTC,CASSRGRNEQFF
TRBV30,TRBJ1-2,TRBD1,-,TGTGCCTGGAGCCTAGGGGGCGCGAACTATGGCTACACCTTC,CAWSLGGANYGYTF
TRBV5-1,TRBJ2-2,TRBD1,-,TGCGCCAGCAGCTCGGGACAGCTCAACACCGGGGAGCTGTTTTTT,CASSSGQLNTGELFF
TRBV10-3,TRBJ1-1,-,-,TGTGCCATCAGCGACACGGTGAACACTGAAGCTTTCTTT,CAISDTVNTEAFF
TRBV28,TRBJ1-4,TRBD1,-,TGTGCCAGCAGTTCAACGCGAAAGGACAGGTTGTGGGAAAAACTGTTTTTT,CASSSTRKDRLWEKLFF
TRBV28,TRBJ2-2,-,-,TGTGCCAGCAGTTACGGGAACACCGGGGAGCTGTTTTTT,CASSYGNTGELFF
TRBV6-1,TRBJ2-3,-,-,TGTGCCAGCAGTGAGGATTTCGGTGGGGGGTCAACTTATACGCAGTATTTT,CASSEDFGGGSTYTQYF
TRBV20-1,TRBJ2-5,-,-,TGCAGTGGATATGAGGAGACCCAGTACTTC,CSGYEETQYF
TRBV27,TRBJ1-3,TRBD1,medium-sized,TGTGCCAGCAGCGCGACAGGGGCACAAGGAAACACCATATATTTT,CASSATGAQGNTIYF
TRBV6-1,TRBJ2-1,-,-,TGTGCCAGCAGTGAAGGGGCGTTCTCCTACAATGAGCAGTTCTTC,CASSEGAFSYNEQFF
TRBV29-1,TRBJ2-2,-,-,TGCAGCGTTGAAGATCCAGGGAACACCGGGGAGCTGTTTTTT,CSVEDPGNTGELFF
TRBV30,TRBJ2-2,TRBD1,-,TGTGCCTGGAGGGGGACAGGGGGCGGGGAGCTGTTTTTT,CAWRGTGGGELFF
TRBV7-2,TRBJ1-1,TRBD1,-,TGTGCCAGCAGCTCCTCAACAGGGGGGACGGCTTTCTTT,CASSSSTGGTAFF
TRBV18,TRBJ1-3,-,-,TGTGTCAGCTCACCTACAGACACGGATACCACCATATATTTT,CVSSPTDTDTTIYF
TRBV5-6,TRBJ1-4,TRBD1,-,TGTGCCAGCAGCTGGACAGGGGGGAGGGATGAAAAACTGTTTTTT,CASSWTGGRDEKLFF
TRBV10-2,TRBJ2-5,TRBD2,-,TGCGCCAGCAGTGACCCTAGCGGGGGGGAGACCCAGTACTTC,CASSDPSGGETQYF
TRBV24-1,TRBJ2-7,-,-,TGTGCCACCGGACAGACCAACTCCTACGAGCAGTACTTC,CATGQTNSYEQYF
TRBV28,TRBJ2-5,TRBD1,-,TGTGCCAGCAACCCGCCGGGGACAGAGGGTTTTGAGGAGAAAGAGACCCAGTACTTC,CASNPPGTEGFEEKETQYF
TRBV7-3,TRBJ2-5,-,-,TGTGCCAGCAGTCGGGGTGTTGAGGTTCCCGAGACCCAGTACTTC,CASSRGVEVPETQYF
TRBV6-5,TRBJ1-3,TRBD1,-,TGTGCCAGCAGTTACACACGACAGGGCGTCGGAAACACCATATATTTT,CASSYTRQGVGNTIYF
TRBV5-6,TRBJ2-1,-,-,TGTGCCAGCAGCTTCTTTAGCTCCTACAATGAGCAGTTCTTC,CASSFFSSYNEQFF
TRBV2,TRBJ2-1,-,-,TGTGCCAGCAGTGAAGGGCCCTACAATGAGCAGTTCTTC,CASSEGPYNEQFF
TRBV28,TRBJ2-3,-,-,TGTGCCGCCAAACTAGGGCATAGCACAGATACGCAGTATTTT,CAAKLGHSTDTQYF